These 6 T cell receptor beta chains originate from one sample sequenced in a study of cytomegalovirus exposure and HLA in healthy donors. It was with 60 Vbeta and 13 Jbeta primers that the PCR ran. Clones were sequenced by immunoSEQ multiplex PCR, and TCRdb holds only the in-frame ones, with some missing. In the table there are 35,000 to 40,000 clones, roughly three quarters of which are singletons. The material sequenced was PBMCs. The receptors come from a woman under 40 in good health and CMV-seropositive.

This clone has only a few counts. V gene TRBV4-1 combines with J gene TRBJ2-2; 11 bases fit TRBD2. The length of the CDR3 is 15 residues. V gave up 4 bases and J gave up 6 bases; unmatched junction bases: 4. The germline V gene encodes CDR1 MGHRA and CDR2 YSYEKL. The CDR3 is CASSRGTSGAGELFF. The CDR3 DNA sequence: TGCGCCAGCAGCCGAGGGACTAGCGGAGCCGGGGAGCTGTTTTTT.

The chain uses TRBV5-1 and TRBJ2-1, with 9 bases that match TRBD1. Trimming cost V 2 bases and J 5 bases; bases outside gene matches: 5. This CDR3 has 15 residues. Germline V lookup: CDR1 SGHRS, CDR2 YFSETQ. The chain's CDR3 is CASSLMGQGNNEQFF. CDR3 sequence (DNA): TGCGCCAGCAGCTTAATGGGACAGGGTAACAATGAGCAGTTCTTC. Variable domain in full (rest from reference TRBV5-1 and TRBJ2-1): KAGVTQTPRYLIKTRGQQVTLSCSPISGHRSVSWYQQTPGQGLQFLFEYFSETQRNKGNFPGRFSGRQFSNSRSEMNVSTLELGDSALYLCASSLMGQGNNEQFFGPGTRLTVL.

The chain links TRBV7-3 to TRBJ2-5, with 7 bases that match TRBD2. Trimming removed 5 bases from V and 5 bases from J; junction bases left unmatched: 8. Germline-derived CDR1 and CDR2 are SGHTA and FQGTGA. CDR3 length: 14 residues. The CDR3, as DNA: TGTGCCAGCAGCCCCTCCGGCGGGGGTGAGACCCAGTACTTC. This gives the protein CASSPSGGGETQYF. Based on the CDR3 plus reference TRBV7-3 and TRBJ2-5, the full variable domain is GAGVSQTPSNKVTEKGKYVELRCDPISGHTALYWYRQSLGQGPEFLIYFQGTGAADDSGLPNDRFFAVRPEGSVSTLKIQRTERGDSAVYLCASSPSGGGETQYFGPGTRLLVL.

This clone turned up a few times. The rearrangement joins TRBV10-2 to TRBJ1-2; possible D gene TRBD1, 5 bases. V was cut by 2 bases and J by 4 bases, with 8 bases left in between. The CDR3 runs 13 residues. Germline V gene lookup returns CDR1 WSHSY and CDR2 SAAADI. This chain's CDR3 is CASSENRIYGYTF. The DNA of the CDR3 is TGCGCCAGCAGTGAGAACAGGATCTATGGCTACACCTTC.

The V gene is TRBV30, the J gene TRBJ1-5; D is possibly TRBD1 (5 bases). Germline lookup yields CDR1 GTSNPN and CDR2 SVGIG (reference sequence). CDR3 length: 14 residues. The V end was cut by 4 bases, the J end by 7 bases, with 17 bases between. In DNA, the CDR3 is TGTGCCTGGACTGAATGGGGGGTCGGCCAGCCCCAGCATTTT. The encoded protein is CAWTEWGVGQPQHF.

The genes are TRBV2 and TRBJ2-2, with TRBD1 matching 7 bases. The CDR3 is 14 amino acids. V dropped 6 bases and J dropped 4; count of bases not matched to a gene: 5. Germline CDR1 and CDR2: SNHLY and FYNNEI. The CDR3 DNA follows: TGTGCCAGCAGGGGACAGACCAGCACCGGGGAGCTGTTTTTT. Encoded protein: CASRGQTSTGELFF.